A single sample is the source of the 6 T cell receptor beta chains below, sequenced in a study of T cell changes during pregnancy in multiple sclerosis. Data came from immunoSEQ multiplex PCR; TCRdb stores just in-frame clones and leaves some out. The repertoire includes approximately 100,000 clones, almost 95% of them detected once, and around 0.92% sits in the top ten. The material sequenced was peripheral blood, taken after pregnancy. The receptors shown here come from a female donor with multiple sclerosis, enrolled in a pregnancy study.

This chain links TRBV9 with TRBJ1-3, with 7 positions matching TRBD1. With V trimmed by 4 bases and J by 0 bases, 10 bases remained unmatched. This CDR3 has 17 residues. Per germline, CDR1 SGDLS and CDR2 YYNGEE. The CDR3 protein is CASSPPTGTPSGNTIYF. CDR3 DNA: TGTGCCAGCAGCCCCCCGACAGGGACTCCCTCTGGAAACACCATATATTTT.

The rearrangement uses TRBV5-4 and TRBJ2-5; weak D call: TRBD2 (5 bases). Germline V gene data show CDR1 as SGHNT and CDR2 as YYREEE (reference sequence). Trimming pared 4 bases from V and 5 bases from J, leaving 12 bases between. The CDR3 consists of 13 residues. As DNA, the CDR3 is TGTGCCAGCAGCACTGAGAGGGCCGAGACCCAGTACTTC. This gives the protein CASSTERAETQYF. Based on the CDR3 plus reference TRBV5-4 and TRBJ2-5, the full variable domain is ETGVTQSPTHLIKTRGQQVTLRCSSQSGHNTVSWYQQALGQGPQFIFQYYREEENGRGNFPPRFSGLQFPNYSSELNVNALELDDSALYLCASSTERAETQYFGPGTRLLVL.

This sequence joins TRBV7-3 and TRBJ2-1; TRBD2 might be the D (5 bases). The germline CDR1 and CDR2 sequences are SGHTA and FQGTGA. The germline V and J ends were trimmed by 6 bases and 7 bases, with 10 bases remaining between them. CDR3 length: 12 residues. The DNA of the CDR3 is TGTGCCAGCAGTCTTAGCGAAAATGAGCAGTTCTTC. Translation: CASSLSENEQFF.

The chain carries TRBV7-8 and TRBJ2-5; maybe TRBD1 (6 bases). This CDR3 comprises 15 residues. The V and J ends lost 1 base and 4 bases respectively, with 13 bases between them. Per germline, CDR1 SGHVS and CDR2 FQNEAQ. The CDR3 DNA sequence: TGTGCCAGCAGCTTAGGACTGGGGGCGCGAGAGACCCAGTACTTC. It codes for CASSLGLGARETQYF.

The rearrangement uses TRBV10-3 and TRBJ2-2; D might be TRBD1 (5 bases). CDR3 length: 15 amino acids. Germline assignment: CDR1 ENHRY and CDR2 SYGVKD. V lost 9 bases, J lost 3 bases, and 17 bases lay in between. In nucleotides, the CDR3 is TGTGCCATAATGGACACTGTACAGGACACCGGGGAGCTGTTTTTT. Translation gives CAIMDTVQDTGELFF.

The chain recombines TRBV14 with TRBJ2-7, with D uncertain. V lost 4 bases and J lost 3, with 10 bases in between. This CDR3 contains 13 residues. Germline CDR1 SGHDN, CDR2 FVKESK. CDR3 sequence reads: CASSPTRFYEQYF. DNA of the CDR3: TGTGCCAGCAGCCCTACCAGGTTCTACGAGCAGTACTTC.